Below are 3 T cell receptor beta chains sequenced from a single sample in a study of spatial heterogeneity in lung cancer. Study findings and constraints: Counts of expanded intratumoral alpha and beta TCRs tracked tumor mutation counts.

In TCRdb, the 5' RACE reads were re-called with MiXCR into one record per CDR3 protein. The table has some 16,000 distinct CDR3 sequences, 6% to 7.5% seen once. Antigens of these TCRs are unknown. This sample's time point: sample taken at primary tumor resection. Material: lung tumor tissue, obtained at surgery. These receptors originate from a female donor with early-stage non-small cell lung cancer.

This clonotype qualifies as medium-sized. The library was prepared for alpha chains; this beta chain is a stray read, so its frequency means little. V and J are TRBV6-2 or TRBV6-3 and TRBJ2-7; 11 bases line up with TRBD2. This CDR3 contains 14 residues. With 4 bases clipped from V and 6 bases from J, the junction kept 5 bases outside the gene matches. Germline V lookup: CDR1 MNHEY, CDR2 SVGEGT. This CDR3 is CASSFKGLAAEQYF. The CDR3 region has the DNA TGTGCCAGCAGTTTCAAGGGACTAGCGGCCGAGCAGTACTTC.

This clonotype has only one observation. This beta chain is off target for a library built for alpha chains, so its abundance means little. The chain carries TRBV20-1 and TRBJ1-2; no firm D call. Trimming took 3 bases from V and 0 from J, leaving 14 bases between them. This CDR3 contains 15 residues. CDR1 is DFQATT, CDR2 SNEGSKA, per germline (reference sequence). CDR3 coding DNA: TGCAGTGCTAGTCGCCCGATGGGAGCTAACTATGGCTACACCTTC. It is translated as CSASRPMGANYGYTF.

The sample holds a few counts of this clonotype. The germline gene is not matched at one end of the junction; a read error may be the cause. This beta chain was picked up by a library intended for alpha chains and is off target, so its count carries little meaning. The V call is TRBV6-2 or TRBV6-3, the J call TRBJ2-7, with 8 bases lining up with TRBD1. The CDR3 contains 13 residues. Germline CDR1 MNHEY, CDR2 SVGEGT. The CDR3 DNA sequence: TGTGCCAGCAGTTACTCGATCGGGACAGGATGGAATTTC. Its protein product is CASSYSIGTGWNF.